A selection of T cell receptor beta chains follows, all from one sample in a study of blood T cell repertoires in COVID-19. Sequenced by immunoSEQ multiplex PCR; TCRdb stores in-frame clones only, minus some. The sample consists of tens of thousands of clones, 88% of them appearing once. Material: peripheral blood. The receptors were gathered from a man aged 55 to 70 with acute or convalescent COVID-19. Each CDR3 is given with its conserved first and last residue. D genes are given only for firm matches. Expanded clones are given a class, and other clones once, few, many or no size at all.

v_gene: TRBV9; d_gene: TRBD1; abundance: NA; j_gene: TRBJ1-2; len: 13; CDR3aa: CASSTTGVYGYTF; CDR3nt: TGTGCCAGCAGCACAACAGGGGTGTATGGCTACACCTTC
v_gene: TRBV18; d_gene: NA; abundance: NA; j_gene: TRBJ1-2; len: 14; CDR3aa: CASSPARGGYGYTF; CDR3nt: TGTGCCAGCTCACCGGCTCGAGGTGGCTATGGCTACACCTTC
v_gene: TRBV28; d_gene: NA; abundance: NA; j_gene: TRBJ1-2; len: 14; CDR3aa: CASSSQGGWDGYTF; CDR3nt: TGTGCCAGCAGCTCACAGGGAGGGTGGGATGGCTACACCTTC
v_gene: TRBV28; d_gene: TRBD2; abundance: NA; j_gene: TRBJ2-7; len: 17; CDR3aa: CASSLNLAGANTYEQYF; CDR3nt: TGTGCCAGCAGTTTAAACCTAGCGGGAGCGAACACCTACGAGCAGTACTTC
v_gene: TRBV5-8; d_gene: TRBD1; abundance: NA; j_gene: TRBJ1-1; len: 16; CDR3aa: CASSTGTGARNTEAFF; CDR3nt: TGTGCCAGCAGCACCGGGACAGGGGCCCGGAACACTGAAGCTTTCTTT
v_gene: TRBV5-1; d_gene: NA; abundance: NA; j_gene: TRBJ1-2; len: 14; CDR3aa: CASSLVQGQMSYTF; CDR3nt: TGCGCCAGCAGCTTGGTCCAGGGTCAAATGAGCTACACCTTC
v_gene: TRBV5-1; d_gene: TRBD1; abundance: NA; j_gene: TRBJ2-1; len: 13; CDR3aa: CASSSGQYNEQFF; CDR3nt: TGCGCCAGCAGCTCGGGACAGTACAATGAGCAGTTCTTC
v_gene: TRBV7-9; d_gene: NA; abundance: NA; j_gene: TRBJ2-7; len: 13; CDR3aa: CASSFHGGYEQYF; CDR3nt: TGTGCCAGCAGCTTTCACGGGGGCTACGAGCAGTACTTC
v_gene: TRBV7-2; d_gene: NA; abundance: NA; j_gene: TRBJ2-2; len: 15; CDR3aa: CASSFTWRGTGELFF; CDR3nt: TGTGCCAGCAGCTTTACCTGGCGGGGCACCGGGGAGCTGTTTTTT
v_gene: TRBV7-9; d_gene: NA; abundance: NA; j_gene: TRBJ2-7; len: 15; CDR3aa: CASSLEGQGPYEQYF; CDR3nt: TGTGCCAGCAGCTTAGAAGGCCAGGGCCCCTACGAGCAGTACTTC
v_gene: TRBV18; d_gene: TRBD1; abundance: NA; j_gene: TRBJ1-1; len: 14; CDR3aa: CASSPRDRGTEAFF; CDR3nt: TGTGCCAGCTCACCAAGGGACAGGGGCACTGAAGCTTTCTTT
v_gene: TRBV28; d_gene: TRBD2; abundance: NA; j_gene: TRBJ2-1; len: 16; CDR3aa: CASSFRMTSGLNEQFF; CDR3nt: TGTGCCAGCAGTTTTAGGATGACTAGCGGACTTAATGAGCAGTTCTTC
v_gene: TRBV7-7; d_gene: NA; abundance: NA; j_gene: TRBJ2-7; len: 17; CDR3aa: CASSDRAAHPSSYEQYF; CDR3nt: TGTGCCAGCAGCGACAGAGCTGCCCACCCGAGCTCCTACGAGCAGTACTTC
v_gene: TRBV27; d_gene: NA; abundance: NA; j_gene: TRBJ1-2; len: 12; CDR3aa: CASSLAGLPYTF; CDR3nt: TGTGCCAGCAGTTTAGCAGGTTTACCCTACACCTTC
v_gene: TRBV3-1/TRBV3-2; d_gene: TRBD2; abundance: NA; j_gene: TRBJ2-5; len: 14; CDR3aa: CASSQGASGSGQYF; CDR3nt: TGTGCCAGCAGCCAAGGAGCTAGCGGGAGTGGCCAGTACTTC
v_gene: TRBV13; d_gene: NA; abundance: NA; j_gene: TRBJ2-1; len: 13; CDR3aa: CASIKRAYNEQFF; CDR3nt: TGTGCCAGCATAAAACGGGCCTACAATGAGCAGTTCTTC
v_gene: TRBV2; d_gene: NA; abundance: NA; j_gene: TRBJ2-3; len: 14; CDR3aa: CANSIAVSTDTQYF; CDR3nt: TGTGCCAACTCAATTGCGGTTAGCACAGATACGCAGTATTTT
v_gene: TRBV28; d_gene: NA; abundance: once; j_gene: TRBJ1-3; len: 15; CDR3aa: CASSLGGGSGNTIYF; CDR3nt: TGTGCCAGCAGTTTAGGGGGGGGTTCTGGAAACACCATATATTTT
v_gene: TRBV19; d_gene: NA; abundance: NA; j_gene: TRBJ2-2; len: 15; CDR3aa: CASSILIWGPGELFF; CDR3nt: TGTGCCAGTAGTATCTTGATTTGGGGCCCCGGGGAGCTGTTTTTT
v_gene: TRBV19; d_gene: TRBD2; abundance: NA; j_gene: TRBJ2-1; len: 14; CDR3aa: CAAAASGSYNEQFF; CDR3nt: TGTGCCGCAGCGGCCAGCGGGAGCTACAATGAGCAGTTCTTC
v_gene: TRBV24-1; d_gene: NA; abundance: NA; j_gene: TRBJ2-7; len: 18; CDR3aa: CATSWETGPYPLSYEQYF; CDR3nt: TGTGCCACCAGTTGGGAGACCGGGCCATACCCCCTCTCCTACGAGCAGTACTTC
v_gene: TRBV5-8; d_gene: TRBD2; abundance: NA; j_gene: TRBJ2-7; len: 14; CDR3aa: CASSRSGRVYEQYF; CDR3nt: TGTGCCAGCAGCCGTAGCGGGAGGGTCTACGAGCAGTACTTC
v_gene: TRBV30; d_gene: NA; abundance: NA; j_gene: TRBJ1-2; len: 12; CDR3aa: CAWTVLNYGYTF; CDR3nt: TGTGCCTGGACGGTTCTTAACTATGGCTACACCTTC
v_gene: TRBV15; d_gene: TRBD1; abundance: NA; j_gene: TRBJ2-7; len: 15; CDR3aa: CATSRGDRDSTKQYF; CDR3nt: TGTGCCACCAGCAGAGGGGACAGGGATTCTACGAAGCAGTACTTC
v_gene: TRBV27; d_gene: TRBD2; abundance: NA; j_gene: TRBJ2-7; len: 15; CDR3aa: CASSLRVGGRYGQYF; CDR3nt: TGTGCCAGCAGTTTAAGGGTAGGCGGGAGGTACGGGCAGTACTTC
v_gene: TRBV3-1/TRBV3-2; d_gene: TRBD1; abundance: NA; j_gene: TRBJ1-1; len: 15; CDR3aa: CASSRLTGGDTEAFF; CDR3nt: TGTGCCAGCAGCCGCCTCACAGGGGGAGACACTGAAGCTTTCTTT
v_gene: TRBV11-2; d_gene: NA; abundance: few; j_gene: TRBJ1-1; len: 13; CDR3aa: CASSADRNTEAFF; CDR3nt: TGTGCCAGCAGCGCAGACAGGAACACTGAAGCTTTCTTT
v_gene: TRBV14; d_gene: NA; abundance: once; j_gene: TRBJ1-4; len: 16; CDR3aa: CASSLQGKATNEKLFF; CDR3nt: TGTGCCAGCAGCCTACAGGGCAAAGCAACTAATGAAAAACTGTTTTTT
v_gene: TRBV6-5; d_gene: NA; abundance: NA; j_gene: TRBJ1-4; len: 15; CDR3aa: CASRFGGATNEKLFF; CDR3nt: TGTGCCAGCCGGTTTGGCGGGGCAACTAATGAAAAACTGTTTTTT
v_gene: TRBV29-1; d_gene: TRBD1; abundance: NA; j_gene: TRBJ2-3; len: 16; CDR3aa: CSVEEDRGQSTDTQYF; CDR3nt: TGCAGCGTTGAAGAGGACAGGGGGCAAAGCACAGATACGCAGTATTTT
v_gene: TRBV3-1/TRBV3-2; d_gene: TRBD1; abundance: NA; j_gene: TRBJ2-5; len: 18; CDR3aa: CASSPLLDRAPTQETQYF; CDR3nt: TGTGCCAGCAGCCCGTTGCTAGACAGGGCACCTACCCAAGAGACCCAGTACTTC
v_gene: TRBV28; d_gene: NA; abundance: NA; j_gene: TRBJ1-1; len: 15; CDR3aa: CASSFLGAGNTEAFF; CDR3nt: TGTGCCAGCAGCTTCCTGGGGGCAGGAAACACTGAAGCTTTCTTT
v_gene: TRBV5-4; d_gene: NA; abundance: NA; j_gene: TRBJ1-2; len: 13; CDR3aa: CASSLRGYGGYTF; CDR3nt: TGTGCCAGCAGCTTGAGGGGGTACGGTGGCTACACCTTC
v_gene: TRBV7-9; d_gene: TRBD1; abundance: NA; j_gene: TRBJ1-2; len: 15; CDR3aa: CASSLGVGQTDGYTF; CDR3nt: TGTGCCAGCAGCTTAGGGGTGGGACAGACCGATGGCTACACCTTC
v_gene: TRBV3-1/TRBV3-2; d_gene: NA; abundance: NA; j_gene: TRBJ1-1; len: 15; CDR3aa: CASSLLGQGGTEAFF; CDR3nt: TGTGCCAGCAGCCTTCTGGGGCAGGGCGGCACTGAAGCTTTCTTT
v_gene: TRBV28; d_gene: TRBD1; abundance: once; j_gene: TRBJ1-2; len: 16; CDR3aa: CASSLTDGTGKNGYTF; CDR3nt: TGTGCCAGCAGTTTAACCGACGGGACAGGCAAAAATGGCTACACCTTC
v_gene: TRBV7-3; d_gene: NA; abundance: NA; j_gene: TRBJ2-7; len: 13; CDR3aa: CASSALASYEQYF; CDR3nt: TGTGCCAGCAGCGCACTAGCCTCCTACGAGCAGTACTTC
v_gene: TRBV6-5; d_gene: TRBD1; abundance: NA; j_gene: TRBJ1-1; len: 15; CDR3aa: CASGSPGQVNTEAFF; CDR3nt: TGTGCCAGCGGAAGCCCGGGACAGGTGAACACTGAAGCTTTCTTT
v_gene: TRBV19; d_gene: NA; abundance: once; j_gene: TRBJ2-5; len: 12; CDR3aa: CASRQAGETQYF; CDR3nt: TGTGCCAGTAGACAGGCGGGGGAGACCCAGTACTTC